This T cell receptor beta chain was profiled in a study of breast tumors, draining lymph nodes, adjacent tissues. The study's findings and limits: The lymph node origin of tumor T cells was framed as consistent with a hypothesis, not demonstrated. Tumor repertoires ranked between lymph nodes and nontumor tissue in diversity, with V and J gene preferences.

V dropped 1 base and J dropped 6; count of bases not matched to a gene: 11. Germline V lookup: CDR1 LGHNA, CDR2 YNFKEQ. CDR3 length equals 17 residues. This clonotype was counted ten times or more. Its antigen is currently unknown. Using its own MiXCR run on the multiplex PCR reads, TCRdb lists one record per CDR3 protein. The sample gives roughly 70,000 distinct CDR3 sequences, less than 50% of which show up once; around 8% is in the top ten. Sequencing used breast tumor tissue. This TCR came from a female donor with breast cancer. Some clones in this sample may be carry-over from other donors' samples. V and J are TRBV4-2 and TRBJ2-1, with TRBD2 matching over 8 bases. This chain's CDR3 is CASSQAGSAGGTNEQFF. DNA for the CDR3: TGTGCCAGCAGCCAAGCGGGTTCGGCGGGAGGAACCAATGAGCAGTTCTTC.